One sample yielded the 29 T cell receptor beta chains listed below, sequenced in a study of blood T cell repertoires in COVID-19. Clones were read by immunoSEQ multiplex PCR, and TCRdb kept only the in-frame ones, dropping some. This table holds around 130,000 clones, over 80% found once. The sequencing sample was made of peripheral blood. The receptor set was obtained from a man aged 35-49 years with active or convalescent COVID-19.

V is TRBV15 and J is TRBJ1-5, with TRBD1 identical over 7 bases. The germline V gene encodes CDR1 LNHNV and CDR2 YYDKDF (reference sequence). With 1 base clipped from V and 2 bases from J, the junction kept 5 bases outside the gene matches. The CDR3 totals 16 residues. In nucleotides, the CDR3 is TGTGCCACCAGCAGAGGTCGGGGGACAGGCAATCAGCCCCAGCATTTT. Translating gives CATSRGRGTGNQPQHF.

The chain recombines TRBV5-1 with TRBJ2-7, with D perhaps TRBD1 (6 bases). The CDR3 covers 14 residues. Germline V gene lookup returns CDR1 SGHRS and CDR2 YFSETQ. V was clipped by 2 bases and J by 3 bases, with 12 bases between them. CDR3: CASSFHDRNYEQYF. The CDR3 nucleotides read TGCGCCAGCAGCTTTCATGACAGGAACTACGAGCAGTACTTC.

The rearrangement uses TRBV19 and TRBJ1-5; D is undetermined. Trimming pared 9 bases from V and 2 bases from J, leaving 14 bases between. CDR1 is LNHDA and CDR2 is SQIVND in the germline V gene (reference sequence). The CDR3 loop spans 14 amino acids. The CDR3 nucleotides read TGTGCCAGCTCTGACCGGGGAGGCAATCAGCCCCAGCATTTT. This codes for CASSDRGGNQPQHF.

This clone has more than one count but fewer than ten. The chain employs TRBV6-5 and TRBJ2-2, with unresolved D. CDR3 length: 13 residues. Trimming took 6 bases from V and 7 from J, leaving 12 bases between them. Germline-derived CDR1 and CDR2 are MNHEY and SVGAGI. For the CDR3, the DNA is TGTGCCAGCAGCCAACCGACACTCGGGGAGCTGTTTTTT. Its translation: CASSQPTLGELFF.

CDR3 DNA: TGTGCCAGCAGTGAAGTGGGCAGACGGCAGTACTTC. It translates to CASSEVGRRQYF. The V gene is TRBV2, the J gene TRBJ2-7; D gene unclear. The CDR3 covers 12 residues. V was trimmed by 1 base and J by 9 bases, leaving 10 bases between them. In germline, CDR1 is SNHLY, CDR2 FYNNEI.

The gene calls are TRBV18 and TRBJ1-6, with D hard to call. The length of the CDR3 is 13 residues. The germline gives CDR1 KGHSH, CDR2 LQKENI. The V and J ends lost 3 bases and 4 bases respectively, with 4 bases between them. The CDR3 reads CASSPSYNSPLHF. CDR3 sequence (DNA): TGTGCCAGCTCACCGAGTTATAATTCACCCCTCCACTTT.

The rearrangement uses TRBV19 and TRBJ1-1; 9 nucleotides line up with TRBD1. Germline V CDR1 and CDR2: LNHDA, SQIVND (reference sequence). There are 15 residues in the CDR3. Unmatched junction bases numbered 11, after V lost 4 bases and J lost 8 bases. This CDR3 is CASSSKGQGAWEAFF. DNA for the CDR3: TGTGCCAGTAGTAGTAAGGGACAGGGTGCTTGGGAAGCTTTCTTT.

The rearrangement uses TRBV7-2 and TRBJ2-2; D possibly corresponds to TRBD1 (6 bases). The CDR3 is 18 residues long. Germline values: CDR1 SGHTA, CDR2 FQGNSA. Trimming removed 2 bases from V and 7 bases from J, with 23 bases in between. The CDR3, as DNA: TGTGCCAGCAGCTTACAGGCTAATGGGGGCAGGTTTGGCGGGGAGCTGTTTTTT. Protein: CASSLQANGGRFGGELFF.

CDR3 amino acids: CASSLVTLQGTFSYNSPLHF. DNA for the CDR3: TGCGCCAGCAGCTTGGTTACCCTCCAGGGTACTTTCTCCTATAATTCACCCCTCCACTTT. This chain joins TRBV5-1 and TRBJ1-6; D might be TRBD1 (5 bases). This CDR3 contains 20 residues. Germline assignment: CDR1 SGHRS and CDR2 YFSETQ. V was cut by 0 bases and J by 0 bases, with 19 bases left in between.

In its sample, this clone was seen a few times. The V and J genes are TRBV18 and TRBJ1-6, with D perhaps TRBD1 (5 bases). This CDR3 spans 16 amino acids. Trimming pared 6 bases from V and 10 bases from J, leaving 22 bases between. The V gene's germline CDR1 is KGHSH and CDR2 LQKENI. DNA for the CDR3: TGTGCCAGCTCTGCGATAACGGGGGAGGGAAGGTCACCCCTCCACTTT. Translated, it gives CASSAITGEGRSPLHF.

With regard to this clone: Its ends do not fully match the called genes, so a read error is possible. This sequence joins TRBV5-5 and TRBJ1-2; D is uncertain. CDR1 and CDR2 from the germline V gene are SGHKS and YYEKEE (reference sequence). This CDR3 region has 14 residues. CDR3: CASSSPHSNDGYTF. The CDR3 region has the DNA TGTGCCAGCAGCTCCCCCCACAGTAACGATGGCTACACCTTC.

CDR3 in amino acids: CASSQSGTGTPSSYEQYF. The CDR3 bases are TGCGCCAGCAGTCAATCCGGGACAGGGACTCCATCCTCCTACGAGCAGTACTTC. V and J are TRBV23-1 and TRBJ2-7; 9 bases are a match to TRBD1. TRBV23-1 is known as an ORF, though its function is uncertain. V gave up 0 bases and J gave up 0 bases; unmatched junction bases: 9. This CDR3 has 18 amino acids.

This rearrangement joins TRBV3-1 (or the pseudogene TRBV3-2) to TRBJ1-5, with 8 bases aligning to TRBD1. Germline CDR1 LGHDT, CDR2 YNNKEL (reference sequence). Trimming cost V 1 base and J 7 bases; bases outside gene matches: 3. The CDR3 totals 14 residues. CDR3 sequence (DNA): TGTGCCAGCAGCCAAGTACAGGGGGAACAGCCCCAGCATTTT. Its translation: CASSQVQGEQPQHF.

The chain combines TRBV6-5 with TRBJ2-7; 8 bases agree with TRBD1. This CDR3 is built from 13 residues. The ends lost 8 bases at V and 2 bases at J; junction bases unmatched: 5. Germline-derived CDR1 and CDR2 are MNHEY and SVGAGI. CDR3: CASYRDRTYEQYF. CDR3 nucleotides: TGTGCCAGCTACCGGGACAGGACCTACGAGCAGTACTTC.

This chain links TRBV9 with TRBJ1-6, with no clear D. The germline V gene encodes CDR1 SGDLS and CDR2 YYNGEE. This CDR3 has 14 amino acids. Trimming cost V 3 bases and J 6 bases, with 10 bases left between them. CDR3 coding DNA: TGTGCCAGCAGCGACGGTCCCGCTAATTCACCCCTCCACTTT. Translation gives CASSDGPANSPLHF.

This chain uses TRBV5-1 with TRBJ2-7; TRBD1 agrees at 10 bases. There are 15 residues in the CDR3. CDR1 is SGHRS, CDR2 YFSETQ, per germline. V was clipped by 4 bases and J by 4 bases; unmatched bases: 8. The CDR3 is CASSPSGTGAYEQYF. CDR3 in DNA: TGCGCCAGCAGCCCCTCCGGGACAGGGGCGTACGAGCAGTACTTC.

This clone was seen a few times. The rearrangement links TRBV2 to TRBJ1-6; D is unresolved. The CDR3 spans 15 residues. Germline-derived CDR1 and CDR2 are SNHLY and FYNNEI. Trimming pared 6 bases from V and 0 bases from J, leaving 9 bases between. The CDR3 nucleotides read TGTGCCAGCAGGCAATTTAGCTCCTATAATTCACCCCTCCACTTT. Its translation: CASRQFSSYNSPLHF. The full variable domain, rest sourced from reference TRBV2 and TRBJ1-6, is EPEVTQTPSHQVTQMGQEVILRCVPISNHLYFYWYRQILGQKVEFLVSFYNNEISEKSEIFDDQFSVERPDGSNFTLKIRSTKLEDSAMYFCASRQFSSYNSPLHFGNGTRLTVT.

This clone was detected a few times. The CDR3 coding sequence is TGTGCCGGGGCACCGGGGGGCGCAGATACGCAGTATTTT. The encoded protein is CAGAPGGADTQYF. V usage is TRBV30 and J usage is TRBJ2-3, with TRBD2 as a possible D gene (7 bases). The CDR3 has 13 residues. The V gene lost 8 bases and the J gene lost 4 bases, with 16 bases spanning the gap. Per the germline V gene, CDR1 is GTSNPN and CDR2 is SVGIG (reference sequence).

The J gene is TRBJ2-3, the V gene TRBV6-4, with 10 nucleotides matching TRBD2. Per the germline V gene, CDR1 is MRHNA and CDR2 is SNTAGT. There are 17 residues in the CDR3. V trimming: 4 bases; J trimming: 0 bases; junction bases outside the gene matches: 7. CDR3 amino acids: CASSGLAGVPSTDTQYF. CDR3 bases: TGTGCCAGCAGTGGGCTAGCGGGGGTCCCAAGCACAGATACGCAGTATTTT.

The chain joins TRBV5-4 to TRBJ2-5; D possibly corresponds to TRBD2 (5 bases). The CDR3 has 15 residues. V lost 3 bases and J 3 bases, leaving 15 bases between the germline ends. The germline CDR1 and CDR2 sequences are SGHNT and YYREEE (reference sequence). CDR3: CASSSRTDLEETQYF. The CDR3, as DNA: TGTGCCAGCAGCTCCAGGACTGACCTAGAAGAGACCCAGTACTTC.

V and J are TRBV2 and TRBJ1-5, with 10 bases lining up with TRBD1. The CDR3 has 17 residues. Per germline, CDR1 SNHLY and CDR2 FYNNEI. V shed 6 bases, J shed 6 bases, and the junction held 14 bases outside the gene matches. The CDR3 here is CASRPFLGQGRGQPQHF. CDR3 nucleotides: TGTGCCAGCAGACCTTTTCTGGGACAGGGGAGGGGTCAGCCCCAGCATTTT.

The CDR3 DNA sequence: TGTGCCACCAGTGCCGGGGGACAGGGCGCTGGAGAGACCCAGTACTTC. The encoded protein is CATSAGGQGAGETQYF. The chain joins TRBV24-1 to TRBJ2-5, with TRBD1 matching over 9 bases. This CDR3 is 16 amino acids long. V lost 5 bases and J lost 4; bases outside the gene matches: 10. In germline, CDR1 is KGHDR, CDR2 SFDVKD.

This chain uses TRBV18 with TRBJ1-1, with 7 nucleotides matching TRBD1. From germline, CDR1 is KGHSH and CDR2 LQKENI. Losses at the gene ends were 6 bases for V and 1 base for J; bases not matched to a gene: 2. The CDR3 totals 13 residues. In DNA, the CDR3 is TGTGCCAGCTCTGGACAGGCGAACACTGAAGCTTTCTTT. As protein: CASSGQANTEAFF. Combining the CDR3 with reference TRBV18 and TRBJ1-1 gives the whole variable domain NAGVMQNPRHLVRRRGQEARLRCSPMKGHSHVYWYRQLPEEGLKFMVYLQKENIIDESGMPKERFSAEFPKEGPSILRIQQVVRGDSAAYFCASSGQANTEAFFGQGTRLTVV.

The V call is TRBV5-1, the J call TRBJ2-5; TRBD2 might be the D (5 bases). Germline V gene lookup returns CDR1 SGHRS and CDR2 YFSETQ. CDR3 size: 15 residues. V was trimmed by 7 bases and J by 4 bases, leaving 20 bases between them. CDR3 residues: CASRPSSSGVETQYF. CDR3 sequence (DNA): TGCGCCAGCCGCCCTAGCTCGTCCGGAGTAGAGACCCAGTACTTC.

The V call is TRBV4-1, the J call TRBJ2-5, with D unclear. The CDR3 length is 13 residues. The V and J ends lost 1 base and 7 bases respectively, with 10 bases between them. Germline values: CDR1 MGHRA, CDR2 YSYEKL. CDR3 amino acids: CASSQGPFGTQYF. CDR3 DNA sequence: TGCGCCAGCAGCCAAGGGCCCTTTGGGACCCAGTACTTC.

V and J are TRBV6-5 and TRBJ2-7, with D unresolved. The CDR3 spans 12 residues. Germline assignment: CDR1 MNHEY and CDR2 SVGAGI. V lost 6 bases, J lost 3 bases, and 9 bases lay in between. CDR3 DNA: TGTGCCAGCAGCAACTACAACTACGAGCAGTACTTC. Its translation is CASSNYNYEQYF.

The V call is TRBV10-3, the J call TRBJ2-7, with a tentative D call TRBD1 (6 bases). V lost 0 bases to trimming and J lost 0 bases, with 9 bases between them. CDR1 ENHRY and CDR2 SYGVKD come from the germline V gene. The CDR3 consists of 15 residues. In nucleotides, the CDR3 is TGTGCCATCAGTGAGTCGCCGGACAGCTCCTACGAGCAGTACTTC. It encodes CAISESPDSSYEQYF.

This chain uses TRBV27 with TRBJ2-2, with D unclear. The V gene's germline CDR1 is MNHEY and CDR2 SMNVEV (reference sequence). CDR3 length: 13 residues. V was shortened by 2 bases and J by 5 bases, with 6 bases between the two germline ends. The CDR3 loop reads CASSLTRTGELFF. The CDR3 DNA sequence: TGTGCCAGCAGTTTAACGAGAACCGGGGAGCTGTTTTTT.

This clone turned up a few times. The chain uses TRBV10-1 and TRBJ1-1, with D hard to call. V gave up 0 bases and J gave up 3 bases, with 14 bases separating them. Germline V gives CDR1 WNHNN, CDR2 SYGVQD (reference sequence). CDR3 length: 16 amino acids. The CDR3 DNA is TGCGCCAGCAGTGAGTCAAGGGCCACGAGGGACACTGAAGCTTTCTTT. This codes for CASSESRATRDTEAFF.